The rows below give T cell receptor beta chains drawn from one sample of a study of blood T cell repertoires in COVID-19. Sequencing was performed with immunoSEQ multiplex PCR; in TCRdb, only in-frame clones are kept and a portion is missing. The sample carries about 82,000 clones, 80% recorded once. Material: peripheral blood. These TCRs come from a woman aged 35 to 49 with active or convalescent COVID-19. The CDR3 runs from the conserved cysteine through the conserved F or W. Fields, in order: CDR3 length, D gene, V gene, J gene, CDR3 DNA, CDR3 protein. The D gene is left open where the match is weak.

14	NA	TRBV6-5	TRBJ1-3	TGTGCCACCCTTACAGGGTCCGCTGGAAACACCATATATTTT	CATLTGSAGNTIYF
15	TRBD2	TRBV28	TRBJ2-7	TGTGCCAGCAGCTCAACCGGGACTATTTCCTACGAGCAGTACTTC	CASSSTGTISYEQYF
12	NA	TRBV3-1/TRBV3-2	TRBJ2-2	TGTGCCAGCAGCCAAGCGACAGGGGAGCTGTTTTTT	CASSQATGELFF
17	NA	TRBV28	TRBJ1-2	TGTGCCAGCAGTTTCGCCGCAGGACGGGGCGGGGAAAATGGCTACACCTTC	CASSFAAGRGGENGYTF
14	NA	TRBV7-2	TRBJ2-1	TGTGCCAGCAGCTTAGAGCTAGGTCACAATGAGCAGTTCTTC	CASSLELGHNEQFF
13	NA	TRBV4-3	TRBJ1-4	TGCGCCAGCAGCCAAGAAAGGGGATACACCCTGTTTTTT	CASSQERGYTLFF
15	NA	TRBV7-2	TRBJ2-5	TGTGCCAGCAGCTTATTGCCCCCTAGTAAGGAGACCCAGTACTTC	CASSLLPPSKETQYF
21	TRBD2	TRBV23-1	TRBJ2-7	TGCGCCAGCATAGGGAACCTAAGACGAGTAGAGCGGGAGGAATATTCCTACGAGCAGTACTTC	CASIGNLRRVEREEYSYEQYF
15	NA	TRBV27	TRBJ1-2	TGTGCCAGCAAGTTCAATCCGGGCGGGAACTATGGCTACACCTTC	CASKFNPGGNYGYTF
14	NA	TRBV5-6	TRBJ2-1	TGTGCCAGCAGCTTGGGGGCTAACTACAATGAGCAGTTCTTC	CASSLGANYNEQFF